A single sample gave rise to the 29 T cell receptor beta chains below, sequenced in a study of human T cells and chemical hapten exposure. The time point is: pre-sensitization, week 0. Specified treatment: therapeutic diphenylcyclopropenone sensitization with weekly scalp DPC. Using its own MiXCR run on the RACE reads, TCRdb lists one record per CDR3 protein. The sample lists fewer than 300,000 distinct CDR3 sequences; around 9.3% were seen once. The sample in question was whole blood, obtained in connection with sensitization to the hapten diphenylcyclopropenone (DPC). The source is a woman between 40 and 55 years old with alopecia areata. Some clones in this sample may be carry-over from other donors' samples.

The table lists this clonotype with a few counts. J is TRBJ1-2 and V is TRBV6-1; D may be TRBD1 (6 bases). Trimming took 10 bases from V and 0 from J, leaving 27 bases between them. Germline lookup yields CDR1 MNHNS and CDR2 SASEGT. This CDR3 comprises 18 residues. CDR3 protein: CATYSAGAKLKANYGYTF. The CDR3 DNA reads as TGTGCCACCTACTCCGCAGGGGCCAAGTTGAAAGCTAACTATGGCTACACCTTC.

The chain employs TRBV5-1 and TRBJ2-7; 7 nucleotides line up with TRBD1. Germline V gene data show CDR1 as SGHRS and CDR2 as YFSETQ. This CDR3 has 13 amino acids. The V gene end was trimmed by 2 bases and the J gene end by 3 bases; junction bases not matched to a gene: 2. The CDR3 DNA reads as TGCGCCAGCAGCTTTTGGGACAGCTACGAGCAGTACTTC. Its translation: CASSFWDSYEQYF.

V gene TRBV27 combines with J gene TRBJ1-1, with D unclear. The length of the CDR3 is 11 residues. With 11 bases removed from V and 3 bases from J, the gap between germline ends came to 10 bases. Germline V gene lookup returns CDR1 MNHEY and CDR2 SMNVEV (reference sequence). The CDR3 nucleotides read TGTGCCGGGGAAGAGCACACTGAAGCTTTCTTT. This translates into CAGEEHTEAFF.

The chain combines TRBV24-1 with TRBJ1-2; D gene uncertain. V shed 4 bases and J shed 4 bases, with 12 bases lying between them. The germline gives CDR1 KGHDR, CDR2 SFDVKD. This CDR3 has 14 residues. The CDR3: CATSDSATTYGYTF. In DNA, the CDR3 is TGTGCCACCAGTGACTCCGCGACAACCTATGGCTACACCTTC.

This clonotype was seen a few times. The chain recombines TRBV24-1 with TRBJ2-2; 11 bases line up with TRBD2. V shed 10 bases and J 6 bases; nucleotides not matched to a gene: 12. The length of the CDR3 is 16 residues. Germline CDR1 is KGHDR and CDR2 is SFDVKD. CDR3 loop: CATALPGLAAPGELFF. In DNA, the CDR3 is TGTGCCACTGCGTTACCGGGACTAGCGGCCCCCGGGGAGCTGTTTTTT.

The rearrangement joins TRBV20-1 to TRBJ2-7, with D tentatively TRBD1 (6 bases). Deletions cut 3 bases from V and 0 bases from J, with 12 bases between. The CDR3 is 14 amino acids. CDR1 is DFQATT, CDR2 SNEGSKA, per germline (reference sequence). CDR3 DNA sequence: TGCAGTGCTAGGATGGACAGCTTCTCCTACGAGCAGTACTTC. Its translation: CSARMDSFSYEQYF.

The rearrangement joins TRBV7-9 to TRBJ1-6; no firm D call. Germline CDR1 is SEHNR and CDR2 is FQNEAQ (reference sequence). The V end was cut by 5 bases, the J end by 7 bases, with 15 bases between. The CDR3 has 15 amino acids. As DNA, the CDR3 is TGTGCCAGCAGCCCCCTCGCGGGGTGGAATTCACCCCTCCACTTT. Its protein is CASSPLAGWNSPLHF.

This clonotype was seen a handful of times. V gene TRBV4-3 combines with J gene TRBJ2-7; TRBD2 matches at 7 bases. This CDR3 has 18 residues. The trim removed 4 bases at V and 0 bases at J, leaving 15 bases unmatched. CDR1 and CDR2 (germline): LGHNA, YSLEER. For the CDR3, the DNA is TGCGCCAGCAGCCGCGGCTATCCTCTAGCGGAGAGCTCCTACGAGCAGTACTTC. Its protein is CASSRGYPLAESSYEQYF.

This chain uses TRBV28 with TRBJ2-7, with D possibly matching TRBD1 (5 bases). Trimming took off 3 bases at V and 5 bases at J, with 8 bases between the two ends. Germline loops: CDR1 MDHEN, CDR2 SYDVKM. The CDR3 runs 12 residues. The CDR3 is CASSLGLHEQYF. In DNA, the CDR3 is TGTGCCAGCAGTTTGGGGCTCCACGAGCAGTACTTC. Using reference TRBV28 and TRBJ2-7 for the parts outside the CDR3, the full variable domain is DVKVTQSSRYLVKRTGEKVFLECVQDMDHENMFWYRQDPGLGLRLIYFSYDVKMKEKGDIPEGYSVSREKKERFSLILESASTNQTSMYLCASSLGLHEQYFGPGTRLTVT.

This clonotype has only a few counts. This sequence joins TRBV21-1 and TRBJ2-5; the D segment call TRBD1 is taken from the table without a DNA check. TRBV21-1 is designated a pseudogene. The CDR3 is 18 residues long. This CDR3 reads CASSKVWMTGPTPETQYF. The CDR3 DNA is TGTGCCAGCAGCAAAGTTTGGATGACAGGACCCACCCCGGAGACCCAGTACTTC.

This clonotype was observed many times. The rearrangement joins TRBV5-1 to TRBJ1-4, with D unclear. The CDR3 runs 12 residues. Germline CDR1 reads SGHRS; CDR2 reads YFSETQ. Trimming took 0 bases from V and 14 from J, leaving 11 bases between them. The CDR3 DNA follows: TGCGCCAGCAGCTTGGACCTCAGCAGGCTGTTTTTT. This gives the protein CASSLDLSRLFF.

The sample holds a few counts of this clonotype. V gene TRBV10-3 combines with J gene TRBJ2-7; D could derive from TRBD1 or TRBD2 (5 bases each). CDR3 length: 15 residues. From germline, CDR1 is ENHRY and CDR2 SYGVKD. The V end was cut by 2 bases, the J end by 6 bases, with 17 bases between. CDR3: CAISEPGTGQGEQYF. The CDR3 nucleotides read TGTGCCATCAGTGAGCCCGGGACGGGCCAGGGCGAGCAGTACTTC.

This sequence joins TRBV20-1 and TRBJ2-3; tentative D call: TRBD2 (5 bases). Trimming removed 7 bases at V and 2 bases at J, with 16 bases between. Germline V gene lookup returns CDR1 DFQATT and CDR2 SNEGSKA (reference sequence). The CDR3 runs to 14 residues. The chain's CDR3 is CSVRATDATDTQYF. CDR3 nucleotides: TGCAGTGTGAGGGCCACCGACGCCACAGATACGCAGTATTTT.

The rearrangement joins TRBV20-1 to TRBJ2-2; TRBD1 might be the D (6 bases). The CDR3 has 16 residues. V was cut by 0 bases and J by 2 bases, with 13 bases left in between. Germline assignment: CDR1 DFQATT and CDR2 SNEGSKA (reference sequence). DNA of the CDR3: TGCAGTGCTAGAGATCTTTCGACAGGAAACACCGGGGAGCTGTTTTTT. Translation gives CSARDLSTGNTGELFF.

The chain links TRBV5-1 to TRBJ2-1; 7 bases are shared with TRBD1. The germline CDR1 and CDR2 sequences are SGHRS and YFSETQ. Trimming at V came to 0 bases and at J to 4 bases, leaving 4 bases not matched to a gene. This CDR3 has 15 residues. CDR3 sequence: CASSLEPGGYNEQFF. CDR3 nucleotide sequence: TGCGCCAGCAGCTTGGAGCCAGGGGGATACAATGAGCAGTTCTTC.

The table lists this clonotype with many counts. This rearrangement joins TRBV6-5 to TRBJ2-7, with 7 bases that match TRBD1. V lost 5 bases to trimming and J lost 2 bases; unmatched junction nucleotides: 15. Germline CDR1 MNHEY, CDR2 SVGAGI. The CDR3 is made up of 17 amino acids. The CDR3 reads CASSLGTGTAIPYEQYF. CDR3 nucleotides: TGTGCCAGCAGTCTCGGAACTGGGACAGCCATCCCCTACGAGCAGTACTTC.

The V gene is TRBV24-1, the J gene TRBJ2-3; no clear D. This CDR3 has 17 residues. CDR1 KGHDR and CDR2 SFDVKD come from the germline V gene. V was cut by 3 bases and J by 6 bases, with 21 bases left in between. The CDR3 is CATSDPPPWSSGDTQYF. CDR3 nucleotide sequence: TGTGCCACCAGTGATCCGCCCCCCTGGTCCTCCGGGGATACGCAGTATTTT.

The CDR3 region has the DNA TGTGCCAGCAGCGGGGGGACTGGCAAGAATGAGCAGTTCTTC. Its protein is CASSGGTGKNEQFF. The chain links TRBV9 to TRBJ2-1; possibly TRBD2 for D (6 bases). Trimming pared 3 bases from V and 7 bases from J, leaving 14 bases between. Germline V CDR1 and CDR2: SGDLS, YYNGEE. The CDR3 is 14 amino acids.

This clonotype was seen many times. The genes are TRBV20-1 and TRBJ1-1, with TRBD1 matching 7 bases. The germline CDR1 and CDR2 sequences are DFQATT and SNEGSKA (reference sequence). CDR3 length: 13 residues. V lost 3 bases to trimming and J lost 4 bases; unmatched junction nucleotides: 5. CDR3 sequence: CSARDSGGTEAFF. CDR3 bases: TGCAGTGCTAGGGACTCAGGGGGCACTGAAGCTTTCTTT.

The chain links TRBV5-6 to TRBJ2-3; 12 bases are shared with TRBD2. Germline V gene lookup returns CDR1 SGHDT and CDR2 YYEEEE. J lost 3 bases, V lost 2 bases, and 4 bases had no gene match. The CDR3 covers 16 residues. In nucleotides, the CDR3 is TGTGCCAGCAGCTTACTGACTAGCGGGAGAACAGATACGCAGTATTTT. This codes for CASSLLTSGRTDTQYF.

The J gene is TRBJ2-1, the V gene TRBV7-9; 8 positions agree with TRBD2. Trimming cost V 7 bases and J 2 bases; bases outside gene matches: 7. This CDR3 has 15 residues. CDR1 and CDR2 from the germline V gene are SEHNR and FQNEAQ (reference sequence). CDR3 nucleotides: TGTGCCAGCACCCGCGGTAGCGGGACCTACAATGAGCAGTTCTTC. It yields the protein CASTRGSGTYNEQFF. Combining the CDR3 with reference TRBV7-9 and TRBJ2-1 gives the whole variable domain DTGVSQNPRHKITKRGQNVTFRCDPISEHNRLYWYRQTLGQGPEFLTYFQNEAQLEKSRLLSDRFSAERPKGSFSTLEIQRTEQGDSAMYLCASTRGSGTYNEQFFGPGTRLTVL.

V is TRBV11-2 and J is TRBJ2-1; D is undetermined. Germline loops: CDR1 SGHAT, CDR2 FQNNGV. The CDR3 consists of 13 residues. V was clipped by 5 bases and J by 4 bases, with 9 bases between them. The CDR3 DNA is TGTGCCAGCAGCCGGAGTACATACAATGAGCAGTTCTTC. Encoded protein: CASSRSTYNEQFF.

This chain connects TRBV10-3 to TRBJ2-1; TRBD1 agrees at 7 bases. The CDR3 spans 14 residues. Germline values: CDR1 ENHRY, CDR2 SYGVKD. Unmatched junction bases numbered 7, after V lost 4 bases and J lost 7 bases. The CDR3 region has the DNA TGTGCCATCAGTGGAACCACGACAGGGAATGAGCAGTTCTTC. Translated: CAISGTTTGNEQFF.

V and J are TRBV24-1 and TRBJ1-2; D is unclear. The CDR3 spans 13 residues. V was cut by 4 bases and J by 2 bases, with 7 bases left in between. The V gene's germline CDR1 is KGHDR and CDR2 SFDVKD. DNA for the CDR3: TGTGCCACCAGTGAAGGGCAGAACTATGGCTACACCTTC. Its translation is CATSEGQNYGYTF.

The V and J genes are TRBV29-1 and TRBJ1-2, with D uncertain. Germline CDR1 SQVTM, CDR2 ANQGSEA. V shed 6 bases and J shed 2 bases, with 10 bases lying between them. The CDR3 extends over 12 amino acids. CDR3: CSVITDNYGYTF. CDR3 sequence (DNA): TGCAGCGTAATCACAGACAACTATGGCTACACCTTC.

This clonotype was counted a few times. This rearrangement joins TRBV4-3 to TRBJ2-7, with D perhaps TRBD2 (5 bases). The CDR3 loop spans 14 amino acids. V was shortened by 2 bases and J by 3 bases, with 11 bases between the two germline ends. Germline-derived CDR1 and CDR2 are LGHNA and YSLEER. CDR3 bases: TGCGCCAGCAGCCAATACCAGGAGGACTACGAGCAGTACTTC. This gives the protein CASSQYQEDYEQYF.

This chain links TRBV5-6 with TRBJ1-4; tentatively, D is TRBD1 (5 bases). Germline assignment: CDR1 SGHDT and CDR2 YYEEEE. The CDR3 covers 14 residues. V lost 3 bases and J 8 bases, leaving 14 bases between the germline ends. The CDR3 region has the DNA TGTGCCAGCAGCTCCTCCGGGGGTCGGGAAAAACTGTTTTTT. Its protein is CASSSSGGREKLFF.

The sample holds a few counts of this clonotype. The rearrangement joins TRBV29-1 to TRBJ2-2, with D perhaps TRBD2 (5 bases). The length of the CDR3 is 17 residues. The V end lost 0 bases, the J end lost 6 bases, and 20 bases lay between the germline ends. Germline V gene sequence: CDR1 SQVTM, CDR2 ANQGSEA. CDR3 DNA: TGCAGCGTTGAAGATCAGAACCTCCCGGGATCTCCCGGGGAGCTGTTTTTT. This gives the protein CSVEDQNLPGSPGELFF.

This chain connects TRBV7-3 to TRBJ2-1, with D maybe TRBD2 (6 bases). Per the germline V gene, CDR1 is SGHTA and CDR2 is FQGTGA. The CDR3 contains 13 residues. V shed 2 bases and J shed 7 bases, with 9 bases lying between them. CDR3 nucleotide sequence: TGTGCCAGCAGCTTAGAACGGGAGAATGAGCAGTTCTTC. This gives the protein CASSLERENEQFF.